A selection of T cell receptor beta chains follows, all from one sample in a study of T cell repertoires in cytomegalovirus infection. Antigen specificity for these receptors is unknown. TCRdb re-called the reads with MiXCR, one entry per CDR3 protein. The table records about 60,000 distinct CDR3 sequences, 33% of them present only once. Sample: PBMCs, sequenced either directly or after in vitro stimulation (not recorded which). The receptors here all came from a human donor in good health (CMV status not recorded). Some clones in this sample may be carry-over from other donors' samples. The CDR3 runs from the conserved cysteine through the conserved F or W. The D gene is left open where the match is weak. For some rows the clone size is stated as once, few or many, or as a class when expanded; others skip it.

TRBJ2-3 - few TRBV12-3/TRBV12-4 CASSLYRDFTDTQYF TGTGCCAGCAGTTTATACAGGGATTTCACAGATACGCAGTATTTT
TRBJ2-5 TRBD2 few TRBV10-3 CAMSSGGGTQYF TGTGCCATGTCTAGCGGTGGGGGGACCCAGTACTTC
TRBJ2-7 - once TRBV6-2/TRBV6-3 CASRKGVSYEQYF TGTGCCAGCAGAAAAGGGGTCTCCTACGAGCAGTACTTC
TRBJ2-5 - - TRBV27 CASSYQRLPSRETQYF TGTGCCAGCAGTTACCAACGATTACCTAGTCGAGAGACCCAGTACTTC
TRBJ1-4 - once TRBV6-5 CASAPGQVVREKLFF TGTGCCAGCGCCCCGGGGCAGGTGGTTAGGGAAAAACTGTTTTTT
TRBJ2-7 - - TRBV10-3 CAIMDNSYEQYF TGTGCCATCATGGACAACTCCTACGAGCAGTACTTC
TRBJ1-2 - - TRBV4-1 CASSQVDRVGYTF TGCGCCAGCAGCCAAGTCGATCGGGTCGGCTACACCTTC
TRBJ1-5 - few TRBV6-1 CASSKGGRSNQPQHF TGTGCCAGCAGTAAGGGGGGCCGGAGCAATCAGCCCCAGCATTTT
TRBJ2-1 - few TRBV6-2/TRBV6-3 CASSYSRLLTNEQFF TGTGCCAGCAGTTACTCGCGACTACTAACGAATGAGCAGTTCTTC
TRBJ2-5 - - TRBV5-1 CASSLEGEETQYF TGCGCCAGCAGCTTAGAGGGAGAAGAGACCCAGTACTTC
TRBJ1-1 - few TRBV12-3/TRBV12-4 CASISTGGTEAFF TGTGCCAGCATCTCAACCGGGGGCACTGAAGCTTTCTTT
TRBJ2-3 TRBD2 few TRBV11-2 CASSLGAGADTQYF TGTGCCAGCAGCTTAGGAGCGGGAGCAGATACGCAGTATTTT
TRBJ2-5 - few TRBV20-1 CSARTYGGHQETQYF TGCAGTGCTAGGACCTACGGGGGGCATCAAGAGACCCAGTACTTC
TRBJ2-1 - - TRBV19 CASSIMPETEQFF TGTGCCAGTAGTATAATGCCAGAGACTGAGCAGTTCTTC
TRBJ2-7 - few TRBV7-2 CASSGITGGYEQYF TGTGCCAGCAGCGGCATCACGGGTGGCTACGAGCAGTACTTC
TRBJ1-1 - - TRBV7-6 CASSPPPPTEAFF TGTGCCAGCAGCCCCCCGCCACCCACTGAAGCTTTCTTT
TRBJ2-1 TRBD2 few TRBV5-4 CASSPRLADFNEQFF TGTGCCAGCAGCCCTAGACTAGCGGACTTCAATGAGCAGTTCTTC
TRBJ2-1 - - TRBV19 CASRARGSYNEQFF TGTGCCAGTAGGGCCAGGGGATCCTACAATGAGCAGTTCTTC
TRBJ1-1 - many TRBV11-2 CASSLKAGLNTEAFF TGTGCCAGCAGCTTAAAGGCAGGGTTGAACACTGAAGCTTTCTTT
TRBJ2-3 - - TRBV10-3 CAISGGPTDTQYF TGTGCCATCAGTGGCGGGCCCACAGATACGCAGTATTTT
TRBJ1-1 - - TRBV12-5 CASALGQNTEAFF TGTGCTAGTGCCCTGGGCCAGAACACTGAAGCTTTCTTT
TRBJ2-3 - few TRBV7-9 CASSPSRDRGRPPFLDTQYF TGTGCCAGCAGCCCAAGTCGGGACCGGGGACGCCCCCCGTTTTTAGATACGCAGTATTTT
TRBJ2-7 - many TRBV10-2 CASSEGVGGYEQYF TGCGCCAGCAGTGAGGGAGTAGGGGGGTACGAGCAGTACTTC
TRBJ2-7 - few TRBV7-2 CASSLIGAGSYEQYF TGTGCCAGCAGCTTGATTGGGGCGGGTTCCTACGAGCAGTACTTC
TRBJ2-7 TRBD2 - TRBV11-2 CASSSRLAGGHGTYF TGTGCCAGCAGCTCGCGACTAGCGGGAGGACACGGCACGTACTTC
TRBJ1-1 - - TRBV20-1 CSARAGPPKAFF TGCAGTGCTAGGGCCGGACCTCCCAAAGCTTTCTTT